Presented here are 19 T cell receptor beta chains from one specimen sequenced in a study of graft-versus-host responses after intestinal transplantation. The assay was immunoSEQ multiplex PCR, and TCRdb's table has in-frame clones only and misses some. The table has about 54,000 clones, roughly nine tenths seen once. The input for sequencing was PBMCs, taken nearly 670 days after intestinal transplant. These receptors were obtained from a human patient who received an intestinal transplant, so some T cells may come from the graft donor.

The CDR3 here is CASSVAPSGSYNEQFF. CDR3 in DNA: TGTGCCAGCAGCGTAGCCCCCAGCGGCTCCTACAATGAGCAGTTCTTC. The chain couples TRBV9 to TRBJ2-1, with TRBD2 as a possible D gene (5 bases). Germline CDR1 reads SGDLS; CDR2 reads YYNGEE. The V end lost 0 bases, the J end lost 0 bases, and 10 bases lay between the germline ends. The CDR3 runs 16 residues.

The chain recombines TRBV5-5 with TRBJ1-4; perhaps TRBD1 as D (5 bases). The V end lost 3 bases, the J end lost 7 bases, and 13 bases lay between the germline ends. In germline, CDR1 is SGHKS, CDR2 YYEKEE (reference sequence). CDR3 length: 14 amino acids. This CDR3 is CASSSPRGGEKLFF. CDR3 DNA: TGTGCCAGCAGCTCGCCGAGGGGTGGTGAAAAACTGTTTTTT.

The chain recombines TRBV20-1 with TRBJ1-1; D is ambiguous. Trimming took off 1 base at V and 2 bases at J, with 2 bases between the two ends. This CDR3 has 11 amino acids. Germline CDR1 DFQATT, CDR2 SNEGSKA (reference sequence). CDR3 protein: CSARGNTEAFF. DNA of the CDR3: TGCAGTGCTAGAGGCAACACTGAAGCTTTCTTT.

In its sample, this clone was seen once. The CDR3 protein is CASSETGTLDEKLFF. For the CDR3, the DNA is TGTGCCAGCAGTGAAACAGGGACATTGGATGAAAAACTGTTTTTT. The chain recombines TRBV2 with TRBJ1-4; TRBD1 is a possible D gene (6 bases). The V end lost 2 bases, the J end lost 6 bases, and 13 bases lay between the germline ends. Per germline, CDR1 SNHLY and CDR2 FYNNEI. The CDR3 is 15 amino acids.

The J gene is TRBJ2-2, the V gene TRBV19; maybe TRBD1 (6 bases). Trimming removed 6 bases at V and 2 bases at J, with 16 bases between. This CDR3 is built from 16 residues. CDR1 and CDR2 from the germline V gene are LNHDA and SQIVND (reference sequence). CDR3 loop: CASRGAGKYNTGELFF. The CDR3 DNA follows: TGTGCCAGTAGGGGGGCAGGGAAATACAACACCGGGGAGCTGTTTTTT. Combining the CDR3 with reference TRBV19 and TRBJ2-2 gives the whole variable domain DGGITQSPKYLFRKEGQNVTLSCEQNLNHDAMYWYRQDPGQGLRLIYYSQIVNDFQKGDIAEGYSVSREKKESFPLTVTSAQKNPTAFYLCASRGAGKYNTGELFFGEGSRLTVL.

The V and J genes are TRBV2 and TRBJ1-6; D is undetermined. The CDR3 length is 14 residues. From germline, CDR1 is SNHLY and CDR2 FYNNEI. V lost 3 bases, J lost 8 bases, and 11 bases lay in between. The CDR3 bases are TGTGCCAGCAGTGAGGGGTCAGCTGATTCACCCCTCCACTTT. Amino acid sequence: CASSEGSADSPLHF.

The chain has TRBV5-6 and TRBJ1-5, with D possibly matching TRBD1 (6 bases). V lost 4 bases and J lost 1, with 15 bases in between. There are 16 residues in the CDR3. Germline V gene lookup returns CDR1 SGHDT and CDR2 YYEEEE. In nucleotides, the CDR3 is TGTGCCAGCAGCAAGGGGCTAGGGGGGAGCAATCAGCCCCAGCATTTT. This translates into CASSKGLGGSNQPQHF.

V and J are TRBV5-6 and TRBJ2-1, with TRBD1 as a possible D gene (6 bases). The length of the CDR3 is 13 residues. CDR1 is SGHDT and CDR2 is YYEEEE in the germline V gene. Trimming removed 0 bases at V and 8 bases at J, with 9 bases between. In nucleotides, the CDR3 is TGTGCCAGCAGCTTGGGGCAGGGGTATGAGCAGTTCTTC. This sequence encodes CASSLGQGYEQFF.

The chain recombines TRBV5-6 with TRBJ2-2, with 11 positions matching TRBD2. The CDR3 contains 16 residues. The trim removed 0 bases at V and 4 bases at J, leaving 2 bases unmatched. Germline CDR1 SGHDT, CDR2 YYEEEE. Written as DNA, the CDR3 is TGTGCCAGCAGCTTGGAACTAGCGGGGGCCACCGGGGAGCTGTTTTTT. Its translation is CASSLELAGATGELFF.

The genes are TRBV6-6 and TRBJ1-3, with no clear D. V lost 2 bases, J lost 0 bases, and 8 bases lay in between. The CDR3 has 15 amino acids. CDR1 is MNHNY, CDR2 SVGAGI, per germline (reference sequence). The CDR3 nucleotides read TGTGCCAGCAGTTACAGTAGGAGCTCTGGAAACACCATATATTTT. It yields the protein CASSYSRSSGNTIYF.

The V call is TRBV11-2, the J call TRBJ1-6; D perhaps matches TRBD1 (5 bases). CDR1 is SGHAT, CDR2 FQNNGV, per germline. The V end lost 0 bases, the J end lost 0 bases, and 9 bases lay between the germline ends. CDR3 length: 17 amino acids. Here the CDR3 reads CASSLEGHSSYNSPLHF. The CDR3 DNA is TGTGCCAGCAGCTTAGAGGGGCATAGCTCCTATAATTCACCCCTCCACTTT.

The rearrangement uses TRBV6-1 and TRBJ2-6; no clear D gene. This CDR3 comprises 15 residues. From germline, CDR1 is MNHNS and CDR2 SASEGT. Trimming cost V 2 bases and J 0 bases, with 5 bases left between them. CDR3 DNA sequence: TGTGCCAGCAGTGAACAAAACTCTGGGGCCAACGTCCTGACTTTC. Its translation: CASSEQNSGANVLTF.

V gene TRBV9 combines with J gene TRBJ2-1; 11 bases align to TRBD2. The CDR3 covers 16 residues. The V gene end was trimmed by 2 bases and the J gene end by 4 bases; junction bases not matched to a gene: 5. CDR1 and CDR2 from the germline V gene are SGDLS and YYNGEE. CDR3 DNA: TGTGCCAGCAGCGTTGGTCGGACTAGCGGGTACAATGAGCAGTTCTTC. This codes for CASSVGRTSGYNEQFF.

This clone was counted a single time. The chain combines TRBV2 with TRBJ1-2; the D is unclear. V was pared by 3 bases and J by 8 bases, with 31 bases between. This CDR3 comprises 19 residues. CDR1 is SNHLY, CDR2 FYNNEI, per germline. This CDR3 is CASSDLWIRQAELMSGYTF. In DNA, the CDR3 is TGTGCCAGCAGTGATCTCTGGATAAGGCAGGCCGAACTTATGAGCGGCTACACCTTC.

This chain joins TRBV11-2 and TRBJ2-3, with 10 bases matching TRBD2. The CDR3 totals 11 residues. CDR1 and CDR2 (germline): SGHAT, FQNNGV. The CDR3 loop reads CGSGGTDTQYF. The CDR3, as DNA: TGTGGTAGCGGGGGGACAGATACGCAGTATTTT.

This chain links TRBV15 with TRBJ2-7; no clear D. The CDR3 is made up of 14 amino acids. Germline assignment: CDR1 LNHNV and CDR2 YYDKDF (reference sequence). V gave up 0 bases and J gave up 5 bases, with 11 bases separating them. The CDR3 DNA sequence: TGTGCCACCAGCAGAGATCAGAGCACCAACGAGCAGTACTTC. Encoded protein: CATSRDQSTNEQYF.

This clone was observed a single time. The chain links TRBV4-1 to TRBJ1-3; 7 nucleotides align to TRBD1. The CDR3 has 17 amino acids. The J segment lost 4 bases and the V segment lost 0 bases, leaving 9 bases of the junction unmatched. Germline CDR1 MGHRA, CDR2 YSYEKL. Written as DNA, the CDR3 is TGCGCCAGCAGCCAAGATACGGCTAACAGGGGAGGAAACACCATATATTTT. Amino acids: CASSQDTANRGGNTIYF.

The DNA for the CDR3 is TGTGCCATCAGTGATCGGCCCAATGAGCAGTTCTTC. Protein: CAISDRPNEQFF. The rearrangement links TRBV10-3 to TRBJ2-1, with D unclear. This CDR3 contains 12 residues. In germline, CDR1 is ENHRY, CDR2 SYGVKD. V lost 3 bases to trimming and J lost 6 bases, with 6 bases between them.

The V gene is TRBV19, the J gene TRBJ1-1, with D unresolved. The CDR3 consists of 14 residues. The V end lost 7 bases, the J end lost 4 bases, and 16 bases lay between the germline ends. Germline V gives CDR1 LNHDA, CDR2 SQIVND (reference sequence). This CDR3 reads CASNLLGVGTEAFF. The DNA of the CDR3 is TGTGCCAGTAATCTGCTCGGGGTTGGCACTGAAGCTTTCTTT.